This is a list of T cell receptor beta chains from one sample in a study of T cell responses to AZD1222 COVID-19 vaccine. Assay used: immunoSEQ multiplex PCR; TCRdb lists only in-frame clones, some missing. The sample yields about 180,000 clones, around nine tenths seen once. The source was peripheral blood, collected 28 days after the second AZD1222 dose. These receptors were obtained from an adult who received the AZD1222 COVID-19 vaccine. CDR3s include the opening cysteine and the closing phenylalanine or tryptophan. Size values are once, few and many counts, or a class for expanded clones, and some rows have none.

>TRBJ1-2|TRBV14|14|-
CASSQELLLLGYTF
>TRBJ2-3|TRBV5-1|14|-
CASSAGQGSDTQYF
>TRBJ1-2|TRBV7-9|17|once
CASRSQGTGGDGYGYTF
>TRBJ2-3|TRBV7-9|15|-
CASSLSGGAPDTQYF
>TRBJ1-5|TRBV6-5|14|-
CASSSAPKYQPQHF
>TRBJ1-1|TRBV10-2|13|-
CASSDRGNTEAFF
>TRBJ1-1|TRBV2|10|-
CASSVTEAFF
>TRBJ1-2|TRBV29-1|14|once
CSVERGGSYDGYTF
>TRBJ1-1|TRBV4-1|16|-
CASSQTGGDRGTEAFF
>TRBJ2-7|TRBV4-2|15|-
CASSQDPEGHYEQYF
>TRBJ2-7|TRBV7-3|15|-
CASSLDRGYTYEQYF
>TRBJ2-7|TRBV6-5|12|once
CASMTREEKQYF
>TRBJ2-1|TRBV29-1|14|-
CSVAPSGTYNEQFF
>TRBJ1-2|TRBV27|16|few
CASRSSQDSLNYGYTF
>TRBJ1-1|TRBV27|16|-
CASSFYPDRGNTEAFF
>TRBJ1-5|TRBV7-9|12|-
CASSYQWQPQHF
>TRBJ1-4|TRBV4-1|16|-
CASSQVRSGSNEKLFF
>TRBJ2-3|TRBV7-9|14|once
CASSLRTDTDTQYF
>TRBJ1-6|TRBV3-1/TRBV3-2|19|-
CASTRGLIGDRGNNSPLHF
>TRBJ2-7|TRBV6-5|14|-
CASRDIGTANEQYF
>TRBJ1-4|TRBV18|17|-
CASSPRDSQATNEKLFF
>TRBJ1-5|TRBV28|16|once
CASRDNRDWGDQPQHF
>TRBJ2-1|TRBV11-2|16|-
CASSLVAGGRNNEQFF
>TRBJ2-7|TRBV6-1|14|-
CASSEGANSYEQYF
>TRBJ2-7|TRBV21-1|14|once
CASSKGRWTYEQYF
>TRBJ1-5|TRBV11-2|13|once
CASSIGTDQPQHF
>TRBJ2-3|TRBV7-9|15|once
CASSHWARERDTQYF
>TRBJ1-1|TRBV12-3/TRBV12-4|13|-
CASSWAEGTEAFF
>TRBJ1-1|TRBV15|16|-
CATSRDLMGQRAEAFF
>TRBJ1-6|TRBV19|13|-
CAPLPGLGSPLHF
>TRBJ2-3|TRBV5-1|14|-
CASSLVQGTDTQYF
>TRBJ2-2|TRBV18|17|-
CASSPRLRVGNTGELFF
>TRBJ1-5|TRBV6-5|14|-
CASRSRGEIQPQHF
>TRBJ1-5|TRBV27|13|once
CASSSEQRQPQHF
>TRBJ1-5|TRBV6-5|15|-
CASRPTGGRGQPQHF
>TRBJ2-3|TRBV19|17|-
CASSIPSDREYTDTQYF
>TRBJ1-4|TRBV19|16|-
CASRSGQGRINEKLFF
>TRBJ2-3|TRBV16|14|-
CASSQSGFQIDWYF
>TRBJ1-2|TRBV4-1|14|-
CASSFGEGPYGYTF
>TRBJ2-5|TRBV5-1|15|once
CASRWEGATGETQYF
>TRBJ1-2|TRBV7-2|16|-
CASSLAGGGGRHGYTF
>TRBJ1-2|TRBV6-5|12|-
CASSYSHYGYTF
>TRBJ2-3|TRBV7-3|13|-
CASSPYTGRTQYF
>TRBJ1-5|TRBV21-1|15|-
CASFYGTGGNQPQHF
>TRBJ2-7|TRBV19|15|once
CASRGYDRYRHEQYF
>TRBJ2-3|TRBV30|15|-
CAWSSLGDPTDTQYF